The T cell receptor beta chain described here comes from a study of blood T cell repertoires in COVID-19. Study in general: T cells, B-cell-depleted T cells, or PBMCs provided the cDNA or gDNA that served as material.

The method was immunoSEQ multiplex PCR; TCRdb's version includes in-frame clones alone and lacks a portion of them. In the table there are roughly 160,000 clones, approximately 88% of which are singletons. Deletions cut 1 base from V and 1 base from J, with 14 bases between. This CDR3 is 17 amino acids long. The germline V gene has CDR1 LGHDT and CDR2 YNNKEL (reference sequence). The TCR comes from an older woman with acute or convalescent COVID-19. Sequencing was done on a sample of peripheral blood. V is TRBV3-1 (or the pseudogene TRBV3-2) and J is TRBJ1-3; D not certain. The CDR3 sequence is CASSQGNGGLSGNTIYF. The DNA for the CDR3 is TGTGCCAGCAGCCAAGGTAACGGAGGGTTGTCTGGAAACACCATATATTTT.